A selection of T cell receptor beta chains follows, all from one sample in a study of blood T cells in healthy people across ages. In TCRdb, the 5' RACE reads were re-called with MiXCR into one record per CDR3 protein. The sample records some 900,000 distinct CDR3 sequences, under 50% being singletons. Sample: blood. These receptors all stem from a man aged 30-40 years in good health. Both conserved end residues are part of each CDR3. Each record gives: D gene, J gene, V gene, clone size, CDR3 DNA, CDR3 protein. A D gene is named only where the DNA matches it firmly. Clone size is stated in some rows and not others, as once, few, many or a class when expanded.

- TRBJ2-3 TRBV24-1 once TGTGCCACCAGTGATCGTAATACAGCAGATACGCAGTATTTT CATSDRNTADTQYF
TRBD1 TRBJ1-4 TRBV10-3 few TGTGCCATCAGGAAGGGCTCGGGACAGGATGAAAAACTGTTTTTT CAIRKGSGQDEKLFF
TRBD2 TRBJ2-2 TRBV5-4 - TGTGCCAGCAGCTGGGGTAGCGGGGGGGGTAACACCGGGGAGCTGTTTTTT CASSWGSGGGNTGELFF
- TRBJ2-7 TRBV28 - TGTGCCAGCGGGCTTGTCGACTCCTACGAGCAGTACTTC CASGLVDSYEQYF
- TRBJ1-5 TRBV20-1 - TGCAGTGCTAGGAGGGGGGGGACTGGCAATCAGCCCCAGCATTTT CSARRGGTGNQPQHF
- TRBJ2-3 TRBV7-9 few TGTGCCACCCTACGGGGACCGACAGATACGCAGTATTTT CATLRGPTDTQYF
TRBD2 TRBJ2-1 TRBV11-2 - TGTGCCAGCAGCTGGAGGGCCTCGGGACTAGCGGGGTACAATGAGCAGTTCTTC CASSWRASGLAGYNEQFF
- TRBJ2-7 TRBV6-1 few TGTGCCAGCAGTGAAGGAGATACTTACGAGCAGTACTTC CASSEGDTYEQYF
TRBD1 TRBJ2-3 TRBV12-3/TRBV12-4 few TGTGCCAGCAGTTCCCGACAGGGGGGGACAGATACGCAGTATTTT CASSSRQGGTDTQYF
- TRBJ1-3 TRBV25-1 - TGTGCCACCCGGGACCGTCTCTCCGGAAACACCATATATTTT CATRDRLSGNTIYF
- TRBJ1-1 TRBV30 - TGTGCCTGGATGACTGACTGGGACACTGAAGCTTTCTTT CAWMTDWDTEAFF
TRBD2 TRBJ2-1 TRBV20-1 - TGCAGTGCTTTTTCAGCGGGGGACCTCTACAATGAGCAGTTCTTC CSAFSAGDLYNEQFF
- TRBJ2-1 TRBV4-1 - TGCGCCAGCAGCCAAGATCCCCAACACAATGAGCAGTTCTTC CASSQDPQHNEQFF
- TRBJ1-2 TRBV3-1 - TGTGCCAGCAGCAACCCCTACGGCTCAAACTATGGCTACACCTTC CASSNPYGSNYGYTF
TRBD2 TRBJ2-1 TRBV3-1 few TGTGCCAGCAGACCCGGGACTAGCGATGAGCAGTTCTTC CASRPGTSDEQFF
- TRBJ2-7 TRBV6-1 - TGTGCCAGCAGTGTGGACGGGGCCTACGAGCAGTACTTC CASSVDGAYEQYF
- TRBJ2-7 TRBV6-5 - TGTGCCAGCAGTAACAGCAGGGCCATGGCGTCCTACGAGCAGTACTTC CASSNSRAMASYEQYF
TRBD1 TRBJ2-4 TRBV28 - TGTGCCAGCAGTAAATCAGGGGGCGGCAGGGAGACCCGGTACTTC CASSKSGGGRETRYF
TRBD2 TRBJ2-3 TRBV29-1 - TGCGGCGCCGGGACTAGCATCCGCACAGATACGCAGTATTTT CGAGTSIRTDTQYF
- TRBJ2-6 TRBV27 few TGTGCCAGCAGTTTGGCCCCCGGGGCCAACGTCCTGACTTTC CASSLAPGANVLTF
TRBD2 TRBJ2-6 TRBV13 - TGTGCCAGCAGCTCGGCTGAACCGGGACTAGTAGGCGGGGCCAACGTCCTGACTTTC CASSSAEPGLVGGANVLTF
TRBD2 TRBJ2-1 TRBV9 - TGTGCCAGCAGCGCCTCCACTAGCGGGGGACCCAATGAGCAGTTCTTC CASSASTSGGPNEQFF
- TRBJ2-7 TRBV29-1 few TGCAGCGTTGATTCGTGGGGGACGAACTCCTACGAGCAGTACTTC CSVDSWGTNSYEQYF
- TRBJ1-6 TRBV7-9 - TGTGCCAGCAGCTTAAGGTTAAAAGAACGTTCACCCCTCCACTTT CASSLRLKERSPLHF
- TRBJ1-2 TRBV6-1 few TGTGCCAGCAGTGAGGGGAGGGCCTATGGCTACACCTTC CASSEGRAYGYTF
- TRBJ1-6 TRBV6-4 once TGTGCCAGCAGTGATGTCGGCCAGGGCTCATCACCCCTCCACTTT CASSDVGQGSSPLHF
TRBD1 TRBJ2-7 TRBV12-3/TRBV12-4 - TGTGCCAGCAGTTTACGCGGGACAGGGACCTACGAGCAGTACTTC CASSLRGTGTYEQYF
- TRBJ2-7 TRBV5-1 few TGCGCCAGCAGCTTGGTACCGGGATCCGACTACGAGCAGTACTTC CASSLVPGSDYEQYF
- TRBJ2-3 TRBV13 few TGTGCCAGCAGCGATAGCGGTTCCACAGATACGCAGTATTTT CASSDSGSTDTQYF
- TRBJ1-4 TRBV20-1 few TGCAGTGCGTACAGCCCTAAGAACGAAAAACTGTTTTTT CSAYSPKNEKLFF
TRBD1 TRBJ2-7 TRBV14 - TGTGCCAGCAGCGTCCGGGACAGGGTTTTGTCCTACAATGAGCAGTACTTC CASSVRDRVLSYNEQYF
TRBD2 TRBJ2-7 TRBV3-1 - TGTGCCAGCAGCCAAGAACTAGCGGGGGAAAGGGCCTATCCCTACGAGCAGTACTTC CASSQELAGERAYPYEQYF
- TRBJ2-7 TRBV3-1 - TGTGCCTGCAGCCAAGATTCAGGGAGTAACGTGCAGTACTTC CACSQDSGSNVQYF
- TRBJ2-3 TRBV29-1 - TGCAGCGTTGCTACAGGGATTAAGGATACGCAGTATTTT CSVATGIKDTQYF
- TRBJ2-7 TRBV5-6 - TGTGCCAGCAGCTTGAGGTCAGCCCGAGTCACCTCGTACTTC CASSLRSARVTSYF
- TRBJ2-1 TRBV15 few TGTGCCACCAGCATATACAATGAGCAGTTCTTC CATSIYNEQFF
- TRBJ1-2 TRBV7-2 - TGTGCCAGCAGCTTAGTGCGCAGTGGCAGGGGAATTGCCTATGGCTACACCTTC CASSLVRSGRGIAYGYTF
- TRBJ1-4 TRBV16 - TGTGCCAGCAGCCTAAGTGATGAAAAACTGTTTTTT CASSLSDEKLFF
- TRBJ2-1 TRBV6-4 once TGTGCCAGCAGTGACTCGATAGAGGGGGGGGAGACCCAGTTCTTC CASSDSIEGGETQFF
TRBD2 TRBJ2-7 TRBV20-1 - TGCAGTGCCCCGGGACTAGCGGGGGTTTCCTACGAGCAGTACTTC CSAPGLAGVSYEQYF
- TRBJ1-2 TRBV3-1 few TGTGCCAGCAGCGCACCAGGGTCCCCTGGCTACACCTTC CASSAPGSPGYTF
TRBD2 TRBJ2-7 TRBV6-5 few TGTGCCAGCACTAGCGGAACCTACGAGCAGTACTTC CASTSGTYEQYF
TRBD2 TRBJ2-2 TRBV7-2 - TGTGCCAGCATGACTAGCGGGCTAACCGGGGAGCTGTTTTTT CASMTSGLTGELFF
- TRBJ2-7 TRBV4-3 - TGCGCCAGCAGCCAGGAGTGGGTGCCCTCCTACGGGCAGTACTTC CASSQEWVPSYGQYF
- TRBJ1-5 TRBV4-1 - TGCGCCAGCAGCCAAGTGAGAGACTCCCGGGCTCAGCCCCAGCATTTT CASSQVRDSRAQPQHF
- TRBJ2-3 TRBV6-4 many TGTGCCAGCAGTGACTCGGGGGGGGGCGGCACAGATACGCAGTATTTT CASSDSGGGGTDTQYF
TRBD1 TRBJ2-3 TRBV20-1 - TGCAGTGCGCATTTCGGGACAGGGGTCGCAGATACGCAGTATTTT CSAHFGTGVADTQYF
- TRBJ2-7 TRBV10-3 few TGTGCCATCAGTGACTCCGTGGAGAAGGGAAATGAGCAGTACTTC CAISDSVEKGNEQYF
- TRBJ1-1 TRBV20-1 - TGCAGTGCTAGATGGGGAACTGAAGCTTTCTTT CSARWGTEAFF
TRBD2 TRBJ2-1 TRBV4-1 - TGCGCCAGCAGCCAAGAAGGAGATAGCGGGGACTACTACAATGAGCAGTTCTTC CASSQEGDSGDYYNEQFF